Shown below are 26 T cell receptor beta chains from a single sample sequenced in a study of cytomegalovirus exposure and HLA in healthy donors (dated by TCRdb to about 2017). The library was produced with the immunoSEQ multiplex PCR assay. The multiplex PCR relied on a mix of 60 forward primers for TCR Vbeta segments and 13 reverse primers for TCR Jbeta segments. TCRdb carries this immuneACCESS record with in-frame sequences only. Its versions omit some clonotypes, under half of them owing to an unresolved V gene in the studies checked, with the rest unexplained. A total of 200,000 to 250,000 clones appear in this sample, approximately 70% of them only once. In total, the top ten clones hold 1.8% of the sample. Sequenced input: PBMCs. All receptors come from a young woman in good health and CMV-seronegative.

J is TRBJ1-3 and V is TRBV30; the D gene is possibly TRBD1 (5 bases). Germline CDR1 GTSNPN, CDR2 SVGIG (reference sequence). The V gene lost 2 bases and the J gene lost 3 bases, with 11 bases spanning the gap. The CDR3 runs to 14 residues. In DNA, the CDR3 is TGTGCCTGGAGTAGTGGGGCTGGTGGAAACACCATATATTTT. Its translation is CAWSSGAGGNTIYF.

The chain links TRBV5-1 to TRBJ2-3; 7 positions match TRBD1. J gave up 1 base and V 2 bases, and 7 bases lay outside the gene matches. The CDR3 covers 16 residues. The V gene's germline CDR1 is SGHRS and CDR2 YFSETQ. The CDR3 DNA reads TGCGCCAGCAGCTTCGCCCACAGGGGAGGCACAGATACGCAGTATTTT. This encodes CASSFAHRGGTDTQYF.

This chain connects TRBV19 to TRBJ1-5, with a tentative D call TRBD1 (6 bases). Per the germline V gene, CDR1 is LNHDA and CDR2 is SQIVND (reference sequence). This CDR3 is built from 13 residues. V was cut by 2 bases and J by 6 bases, with 8 bases left in between. CDR3 in DNA: TGTGCCAGTAGTATACACAGGGCTCAGCCCCAGCATTTT. As protein: CASSIHRAQPQHF.

This clone has just a few counts. V is TRBV6-1 and J is TRBJ1-4, with 11 bases matching TRBD1. J lost 4 bases, V lost 6 bases, and 1 base had no gene match. The CDR3 length is 14 residues. Germline V lookup: CDR1 MNHNS, CDR2 SASEGT. Here the CDR3 reads CASRGTGGNEKLFF. The CDR3 coding sequence is TGTGCCAGCAGGGGGACAGGGGGTAATGAAAAACTGTTTTTT.

The genes are TRBV6-6 and TRBJ1-2; 9 nucleotides line up with TRBD1. With V trimmed by 5 bases and J by 0 bases, 7 bases remained unmatched. Germline values: CDR1 MNHNY, CDR2 SVGAGI (reference sequence). This CDR3 has 16 residues. The CDR3 region is CASSTPGQGPNYGYTF. The CDR3 nucleotides read TGTGCCAGCAGTACCCCCGGACAGGGGCCTAACTATGGCTACACCTTC.

In its sample, this clone was seen a few times. At one end the junction does not follow the germline gene, possibly because of a read error. This chain links TRBV30 with TRBJ1-2; no reliable D call. In germline, CDR1 is GTSNPN, CDR2 SVGIG (reference sequence). The CDR3 loop spans 11 amino acids. DNA for the CDR3: TGTGCCTGGCGCCCCAACTATGGCTACAACTTC. It specifies CAWRPNYGYNF.

With regard to this clone: One end of the junction does not line up with germline, which may come from a read error. The chain is built from TRBV2 and TRBJ2-1; 11 nucleotides align to TRBD2. The CDR3 contains 17 residues. CDR1 is SNHLY, CDR2 FYNNEI, per germline. DNA for the CDR3: TGTGTCAGCAGTGAAACGCCGGGACTAGCGGCCTACAATGAGCAGTTCTTC. It specifies CVSSETPGLAAYNEQFF.

The rearrangement uses TRBV18 and TRBJ1-2; D may be TRBD1 (6 bases). CDR1 and CDR2 (germline): KGHSH, LQKENI. The CDR3 runs 16 residues. Trimming cost V 2 bases and J 2 bases, with 15 bases left between them. The CDR3 loop is CASSPLGQTQNYGYTF. The CDR3 coding sequence is TGTGCCAGCTCACCATTAGGACAGACGCAGAACTATGGCTACACCTTC. Combining the CDR3 with reference TRBV18 and TRBJ1-2 gives the whole variable domain NAGVMQNPRHLVRRRGQEARLRCSPMKGHSHVYWYRQLPEEGLKFMVYLQKENIIDESGMPKERFSAEFPKEGPSILRIQQVVRGDSAAYFCASSPLGQTQNYGYTFGSGTRLTVV.

Note on this clone: This specimen includes other DNA sequences encoding the same CDR3. The chain recombines TRBV7-6 with TRBJ1-1; TRBD1 matches at 10 bases. J gave up 5 bases and V 5 bases, and 2 bases lay outside the gene matches. Germline V gives CDR1 SGHVS, CDR2 FNYEAQ. The CDR3 contains 13 residues. The chain's CDR3 is CASSLDRGTEAFF. For the CDR3, the DNA is TGTGCCAGCAGCCTGGACAGGGGGACTGAAGCTTTCTTT.

This chain joins TRBV6-6 and TRBJ1-1, with a weak D call TRBD1 (6 bases). CDR1 is MNHNY and CDR2 is SVGAGI in the germline V gene (reference sequence). The V end was cut by 5 bases, the J end by 1 base, with 14 bases between. This CDR3 region has 15 residues. The CDR3 nucleotides read TGTGCCAGCAGTAGACCCAGGGGCACGAACACTGAAGCTTTCTTT. Encoded protein: CASSRPRGTNTEAFF.

CDR3 protein: CASSRDTNYGYTF. Written as DNA, the CDR3 is TGTGCCAGCAGTAGGGACACGAACTATGGCTACACCTTC. This sequence joins TRBV2 and TRBJ1-2; TRBD1 might be the D (6 bases). V was pared by 5 bases and J by 2 bases, with 9 bases between. The CDR3 runs 13 residues. The germline gives CDR1 SNHLY, CDR2 FYNNEI.

This clone has a handful of counts. This chain links TRBV5-1 with TRBJ1-2; D ambiguous. V was pared by 0 bases and J by 8 bases, with 11 bases between. Germline CDR1 SGHRS, CDR2 YFSETQ. This CDR3 has 13 amino acids. The CDR3, as DNA: TGCGCCAGCAGCTTGGCCTTCGGAGAGGGCTACACCTTC. Protein: CASSLAFGEGYTF.

The chain joins TRBV6-5 to TRBJ1-1; 7 bases map to TRBD1. The CDR3 runs to 15 residues. The ends lost 7 bases at V and 4 bases at J; junction bases unmatched: 12. CDR1 MNHEY and CDR2 SVGAGI come from the germline V gene. CDR3 in DNA: TGTGCCAGCATCCCTGATGGCAGGGGGGTCACTGAAGCTTTCTTT. As protein: CASIPDGRGVTEAFF.

This clone was detected only once. This chain joins TRBV6-1 and TRBJ2-6, with TRBD1 matching 7 bases. The CDR3 covers 15 residues. Germline V gene sequence: CDR1 MNHNS, CDR2 SASEGT. Germline trimming cut 6 bases from V and 2 bases from J; bases unmatched to any gene: 4. Here the CDR3 DNA reads TGTGCCAGCAGGCTCGACAGGGCTGGGGCCAACGTCCTGACTTTC. Translating gives CASRLDRAGANVLTF.

This clone was seen only once. The rearrangement joins TRBV7-9 to TRBJ2-3, with 12 bases matching TRBD2. CDR1 SEHNR and CDR2 FQNEAQ come from the germline V gene (reference sequence). This CDR3 comprises 14 residues. Unmatched junction bases numbered 3, after V lost 5 bases and J lost 6 bases. The CDR3 spells CASSPTSGSDTQYF. CDR3 nucleotides: TGTGCCAGCAGCCCGACTAGCGGGAGCGATACGCAGTATTTT.

The DNA of the CDR3 is TGTGCCAGCCAGGGGGAGACGTTCTCCTACGAGCAGTACTTC. Amino acid sequence: CASQGETFSYEQYF. V and J are TRBV2 and TRBJ2-5; 7 nucleotides agree with TRBD1. The J call may be incorrect, as the DNA end agrees better with TRBJ2-7. Germline CDR1 and CDR2: SNHLY and FYNNEI. CDR3 length: 14 residues.

The chain employs TRBV5-1 and TRBJ2-1; 9 bases agree with TRBD2. Germline CDR1 and CDR2: SGHRS and YFSETQ. The CDR3 contains 15 residues. The junction had 6 bases not matched to a gene; V was cut back by 4 bases and J by 4 bases. The CDR3: CASSPSSGIYNEQFF. DNA for the CDR3: TGCGCCAGCAGCCCCTCTAGCGGGATTTACAATGAGCAGTTCTTC.

V usage is TRBV19 and J usage is TRBJ1-1; 9 bases are a match to TRBD1. This CDR3 spans 17 amino acids. Germline trimming cut 4 bases from V and 0 bases from J; bases unmatched to any gene: 9. Germline assignment: CDR1 LNHDA and CDR2 SQIVND (reference sequence). CDR3 bases: TGTGCCAGTAGTACAGGACAGGGGAGGGCCTTGAACACTGAAGCTTTCTTT. It yields the protein CASSTGQGRALNTEAFF. Full variable domain (remainder filled in from reference TRBV19 and TRBJ1-1): DGGITQSPKYLFRKEGQNVTLSCEQNLNHDAMYWYRQDPGQGLRLIYYSQIVNDFQKGDIAEGYSVSREKKESFPLTVTSAQKNPTAFYLCASSTGQGRALNTEAFFGQGTRLTVV.

The gene calls are TRBV10-1 and TRBJ2-3; D is undetermined. With 2 bases removed from V and 4 bases from J, the gap between germline ends came to 10 bases. The CDR3 spans 14 residues. CDR1 is WNHNN and CDR2 is SYGVQD in the germline V gene (reference sequence). The CDR3 here is CASSEGWASDTQYF. The CDR3 DNA reads TGCGCCAGCAGTGAGGGGTGGGCGTCAGATACGCAGTATTTT.

The chain recombines TRBV7-9 with TRBJ2-7; D possibly corresponds to TRBD2 (5 bases). CDR1 is SEHNR and CDR2 is FQNEAQ in the germline V gene (reference sequence). V was clipped by 5 bases and J by 3 bases, with 17 bases between them. The CDR3 spans 15 residues. The CDR3 region has the DNA TGTGCCAGCAGCCCCTTGTTAGGCGGGTTCTACGAGCAGTACTTC. It is translated as CASSPLLGGFYEQYF.

CDR3 region: CASSSAYEAYNEQFF. The CDR3 DNA reads as TGTGCCAGCAGCTCGGCGTATGAGGCCTACAATGAGCAGTTCTTC. The chain combines TRBV7-9 with TRBJ2-1; D remains unclear. Germline assignment: CDR1 SEHNR and CDR2 FQNEAQ (reference sequence). The CDR3 runs 15 residues. Trimming shortened V by 4 bases and J by 2 bases, and 12 bases separated the two germline ends.

This chain joins TRBV7-9 and TRBJ2-7; D possibly corresponds to TRBD2 (6 bases). Germline CDR1 and CDR2: SEHNR and FQNEAQ (reference sequence). Trimming stripped 6 bases from V and 3 bases from J, with 18 bases between. This CDR3 spans 15 amino acids. The CDR3 sequence is CASSHTPGDLYEQYF. The DNA of the CDR3 is TGTGCCAGCAGTCACACACCGGGGGACCTCTACGAGCAGTACTTC.

The chain employs TRBV10-2 and TRBJ2-1; possible D gene TRBD1, 5 bases. V gave up 3 bases and J gave up 1 base, with 7 bases separating them. The germline V gene has CDR1 WSHSY and CDR2 SAAADI. The CDR3 runs 14 residues. The CDR3 protein is CASSDSGSYNEQFF. The DNA of the CDR3 is TGCGCCAGCAGTGACTCAGGGTCCTACAATGAGCAGTTCTTC.

V gene TRBV2 combines with J gene TRBJ1-2; maybe TRBD1 (6 bases). Between the trimmed V and J ends, which lost 9 bases and 8 bases, there was a span of 19 bases. There are 13 residues in the CDR3. Per germline, CDR1 SNHLY and CDR2 FYNNEI. DNA for the CDR3: TGTGCCAGGTCCCCAGGGGCTCTTTCAGGCTACACCTTC. It codes for CARSPGALSGYTF.

DNA for the CDR3: TGTGCCAGCAGCGTCAGCTCCGGGACTAGCCGTGAGACCCAGTACTTC. This translates into CASSVSSGTSRETQYF. The chain carries TRBV9 and TRBJ2-5; TRBD2 aligns across 9 bases. The junction had 10 bases not matched to a gene; V was cut back by 2 bases and J by 5 bases. The V gene's germline CDR1 is SGDLS and CDR2 YYNGEE. The CDR3 loop spans 16 amino acids. Variable domain in full (rest from reference TRBV9 and TRBJ2-5): DSGVTQTPKHLITATGQRVTLRCSPRSGDLSVYWYQQSLDQGLQFLIQYYNGEERAKGNILERFSAQQFPDLHSELNLSSLELGDSALYFCASSVSSGTSRETQYFGPGTRLLVL.

Remarks on this clone: One junction end does not reproduce the germline sequence, and a read error may be involved. This rearrangement joins TRBV7-9 to TRBJ2-3, with D possibly matching TRBD1 (5 bases). CDR1 and CDR2 (germline): SEHNR, FQNEAQ (reference sequence). This CDR3 has 16 residues. DNA for the CDR3: TGTTCCAGCAGCTTGTCAGGGCGAGGTGGGTTCTCAAAGCAGTATTTT. It translates to CSSSLSGRGGFSKQYF.